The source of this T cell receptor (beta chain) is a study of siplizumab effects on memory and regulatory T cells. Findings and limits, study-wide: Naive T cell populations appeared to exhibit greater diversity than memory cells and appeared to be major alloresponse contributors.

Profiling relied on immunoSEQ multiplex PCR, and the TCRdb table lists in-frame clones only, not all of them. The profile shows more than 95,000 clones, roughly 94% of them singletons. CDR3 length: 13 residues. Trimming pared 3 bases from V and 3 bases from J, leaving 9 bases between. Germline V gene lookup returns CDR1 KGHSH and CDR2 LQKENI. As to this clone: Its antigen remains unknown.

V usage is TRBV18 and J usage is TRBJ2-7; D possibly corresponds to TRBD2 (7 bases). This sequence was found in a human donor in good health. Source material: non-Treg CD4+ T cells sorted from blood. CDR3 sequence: CASSPGGGYEQYF. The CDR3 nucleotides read TGTGCCAGCTCACCGGGAGGGGGCTACGAGCAGTACTTC. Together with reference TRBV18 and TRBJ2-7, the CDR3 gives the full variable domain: NAGVMQNPRHLVRRRGQEARLRCSPMKGHSHVYWYRQLPEEGLKFMVYLQKENIIDESGMPKERFSAEFPKEGPSILRIQQVVRGDSAAYFCASSPGGGYEQYFGPGTRLTVT.